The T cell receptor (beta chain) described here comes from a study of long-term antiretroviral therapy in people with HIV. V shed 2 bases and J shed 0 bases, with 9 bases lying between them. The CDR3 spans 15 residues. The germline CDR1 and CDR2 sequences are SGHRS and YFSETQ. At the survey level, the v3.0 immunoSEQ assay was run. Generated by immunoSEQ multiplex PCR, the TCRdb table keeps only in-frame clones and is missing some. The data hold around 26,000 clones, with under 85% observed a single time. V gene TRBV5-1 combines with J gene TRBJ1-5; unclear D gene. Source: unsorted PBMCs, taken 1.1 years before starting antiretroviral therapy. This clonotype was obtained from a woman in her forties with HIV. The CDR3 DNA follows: TGCGCCAGCAGCTTCGGACCCGCTAGCAATCAGCCCCAGCATTTT. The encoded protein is CASSFGPASNQPQHF.